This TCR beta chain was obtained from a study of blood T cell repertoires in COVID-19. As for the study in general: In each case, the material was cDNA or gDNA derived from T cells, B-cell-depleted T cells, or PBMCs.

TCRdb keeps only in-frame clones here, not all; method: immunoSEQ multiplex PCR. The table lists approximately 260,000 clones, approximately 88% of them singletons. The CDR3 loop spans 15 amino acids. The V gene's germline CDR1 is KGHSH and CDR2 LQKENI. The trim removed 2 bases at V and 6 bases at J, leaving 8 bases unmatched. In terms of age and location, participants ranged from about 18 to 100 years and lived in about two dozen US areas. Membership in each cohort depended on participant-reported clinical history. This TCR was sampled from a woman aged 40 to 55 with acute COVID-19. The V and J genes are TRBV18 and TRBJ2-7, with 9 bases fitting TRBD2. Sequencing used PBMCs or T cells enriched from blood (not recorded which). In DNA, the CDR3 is TGTGCCAGCTCACCATCGGCGGGAGGGTATCTCGAGCAGTACTTC. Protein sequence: CASSPSAGGYLEQYF.